A selection of T cell receptor beta chains follows, all from one sample in a study of blood T cell repertoires in COVID-19. Repertoires were generated with immunoSEQ multiplex PCR, while TCRdb's copy carries only in-frame clones and drops some. The repertoire consists of under 300,000 clones, with approximately 90% occurring once and the leading ten covering more than 5%. Sequencing was performed on PBMCs or T cells enriched from blood (not recorded which). Receptor source: a woman aged 25 to 39 with acute COVID-19. The CDR3 runs from the conserved cysteine through the conserved F or W. A D gene is named only where the DNA matches it firmly. A row's size may be missing; if present it is once, few, many or a size class.

j_gene: TRBJ2-7; d_gene: TRBD2; abundance: NA; v_gene: TRBV6-5; CDR3nt: TGTGCCAGCAGTTTAGCAGCGGGGGGTTTGGACGAGCAGTACTTC; CDR3aa: CASSLAAGGLDEQYF
j_gene: TRBJ1-2; d_gene: NA; abundance: NA; v_gene: TRBV6-6; CDR3nt: TGTGCCAGCAGTTACTCCCACCTTGACAAAAACTATGGCTACACCTTC; CDR3aa: CASSYSHLDKNYGYTF
j_gene: TRBJ1-1; d_gene: NA; abundance: NA; v_gene: TRBV14; CDR3nt: TGTGCCAGCAGCCAAGGGATGTTGGGGGGCACTGAAGCTTTCTTT; CDR3aa: CASSQGMLGGTEAFF
j_gene: TRBJ2-3; d_gene: TRBD1; abundance: NA; v_gene: TRBV2; CDR3nt: TGTGCCAGCGTTTGGAGACAGGGGAGTCCAGATACGCAGTATTTT; CDR3aa: CASVWRQGSPDTQYF
j_gene: TRBJ1-2; d_gene: NA; abundance: NA; v_gene: TRBV14; CDR3nt: TGTGCCAGCAGCCAAGGTGGTACAGGTCCTAACTATGGCTACACCTTC; CDR3aa: CASSQGGTGPNYGYTF
j_gene: TRBJ1-1; d_gene: TRBD1; abundance: NA; v_gene: TRBV13; CDR3nt: TGTGCCAGCAGCTTAGTCAGGGGGGCTGAAGCTTTCTTT; CDR3aa: CASSLVRGAEAFF
j_gene: TRBJ2-6; d_gene: TRBD1; abundance: NA; v_gene: TRBV6-1; CDR3nt: TGTGCCAGCAGTGAAGGGTTACAGGGGGCTGTCTCTGGGGCCAACGTCCTGACTTTC; CDR3aa: CASSEGLQGAVSGANVLTF
j_gene: TRBJ2-7; d_gene: TRBD1; abundance: NA; v_gene: TRBV11-2; CDR3nt: TGTGCCAGCAGCTCGACAGGGGGCACCTACGAGCAGTACTTC; CDR3aa: CASSSTGGTYEQYF
j_gene: TRBJ1-5; d_gene: TRBD1; abundance: NA; v_gene: TRBV7-8; CDR3nt: TGTGCCAGCAGCTTAGTCGGGACAGCTTATAGCAATCAGCCCCAGCATTTT; CDR3aa: CASSLVGTAYSNQPQHF
j_gene: TRBJ2-7; d_gene: TRBD2; abundance: once; v_gene: TRBV6-5; CDR3nt: TGTGCCAGCAGTTACGTGGGGGGGTACGAGCAGTACTTC; CDR3aa: CASSYVGGYEQYF
j_gene: TRBJ2-3; d_gene: TRBD2; abundance: once; v_gene: TRBV3-1/TRBV3-2; CDR3nt: TGTGCCAGCAGCCAAGGGGACTATTTTAAAGATACGCAGTATTTT; CDR3aa: CASSQGDYFKDTQYF
j_gene: TRBJ2-3; d_gene: NA; abundance: NA; v_gene: TRBV28; CDR3nt: TGTGCCAGCACGAGGTCCACCCGTAGCACAGATACGCAGTATTTT; CDR3aa: CASTRSTRSTDTQYF
j_gene: TRBJ2-3; d_gene: NA; abundance: NA; v_gene: TRBV19; CDR3nt: TGTGCCAGTAGTCCCGGGATAGCCACAGATACGCAGTATTTT; CDR3aa: CASSPGIATDTQYF
j_gene: TRBJ2-5; d_gene: TRBD1; abundance: NA; v_gene: TRBV10-3; CDR3nt: TGTGCCATCAGTCCAGACAGGGGAGAGACCCAGTACTTC; CDR3aa: CAISPDRGETQYF
j_gene: TRBJ1-1; d_gene: TRBD1; abundance: once; v_gene: TRBV28; CDR3nt: TGTGCCAGCACCACTCCGGACAGGTCAAGGGGAGCTTTCTTT; CDR3aa: CASTTPDRSRGAFF
j_gene: TRBJ1-3; d_gene: TRBD1; abundance: NA; v_gene: TRBV19; CDR3nt: TGTGCCAGTAGTGCCGGGACAGTCGACTCTGGAAACACCATATATTTT; CDR3aa: CASSAGTVDSGNTIYF
j_gene: TRBJ2-2; d_gene: TRBD2; abundance: NA; v_gene: TRBV2; CDR3nt: TGTGCCAGCAAACGACTAGCCAACACCGGGGAGCTGTTTTTT; CDR3aa: CASKRLANTGELFF
j_gene: TRBJ2-7; d_gene: TRBD2; abundance: NA; v_gene: TRBV18; CDR3nt: TGTGCCAGCTCACCTGGAGCGGGAAGCTCCTACGAGCAGTACTTC; CDR3aa: CASSPGAGSSYEQYF
j_gene: TRBJ2-7; d_gene: NA; abundance: NA; v_gene: TRBV18; CDR3nt: TGTGCCAGCTCACCGGCAGGGGAGGGCGAGCAGTACTTC; CDR3aa: CASSPAGEGEQYF
j_gene: TRBJ2-3; d_gene: NA; abundance: NA; v_gene: TRBV11-2; CDR3nt: TGTGCCAGCAGCATACAGGGCCACGGGGTCGCAGATACGCAGTATTTT; CDR3aa: CASSIQGHGVADTQYF
j_gene: TRBJ2-7; d_gene: TRBD2; abundance: few; v_gene: TRBV6-1; CDR3nt: TGTGCCAGCAGTGAAGTGCTAAGCGGGGGTGACGAGCAGTACTTC; CDR3aa: CASSEVLSGGDEQYF
j_gene: TRBJ1-6; d_gene: NA; abundance: NA; v_gene: TRBV3-1/TRBV3-2; CDR3nt: TGTGCCAGCAGCCAAGATTCGTCACCCCTCCACTTT; CDR3aa: CASSQDSSPLHF
j_gene: TRBJ2-2; d_gene: NA; abundance: NA; v_gene: TRBV5-1; CDR3nt: TGCGCCAGCAGCTTGTTTGCGTCAGGGGCGAACACCGGGGAGCTGTTTTTT; CDR3aa: CASSLFASGANTGELFF
j_gene: TRBJ1-1; d_gene: TRBD1; abundance: NA; v_gene: TRBV19; CDR3nt: TGTGCCAGTAGTGGCGGGACAGTACTTCCAATGAACACTGAAGCTTTCTTT; CDR3aa: CASSGGTVLPMNTEAFF
j_gene: TRBJ2-2; d_gene: TRBD1; abundance: NA; v_gene: TRBV27; CDR3nt: TGTGCCAGCAGTTTATCAGGGGGCGCGAGGACCGGGGAGCTGTTTTTT; CDR3aa: CASSLSGGARTGELFF
j_gene: TRBJ1-1; d_gene: NA; abundance: NA; v_gene: TRBV20-1; CDR3nt: TGCAGTGCAAGTTTCCACAGCTTGAACACTGAAGCTTTCTTT; CDR3aa: CSASFHSLNTEAFF
j_gene: TRBJ2-1; d_gene: NA; abundance: NA; v_gene: TRBV20-1; CDR3nt: TGCAGTGCTAGTTTGGAGGGCCGCAATGAGCAGTTCTTC; CDR3aa: CSASLEGRNEQFF
j_gene: TRBJ1-2; d_gene: NA; abundance: NA; v_gene: TRBV11-1; CDR3nt: TGTGCCAGCAGCTCCCGAGGTACCTATGGCTACACCTTC; CDR3aa: CASSSRGTYGYTF
j_gene: TRBJ1-2; d_gene: NA; abundance: NA; v_gene: TRBV4-3; CDR3nt: TGCGCCAGCAGCCCCGACGGAACAGGGTATGGCTACACCTTC; CDR3aa: CASSPDGTGYGYTF
j_gene: TRBJ2-1; d_gene: NA; abundance: once; v_gene: TRBV7-9; CDR3nt: TGTGCCAGCGGTTCGGATGGGGCGAGCTCCTACAATGAGCAGTTCTTC; CDR3aa: CASGSDGASSYNEQFF
j_gene: TRBJ1-5; d_gene: NA; abundance: NA; v_gene: TRBV5-6; CDR3nt: TGTGCCAGCAGCTCGGTGGGGGGAGGTCAGCCCCAGCATTTT; CDR3aa: CASSSVGGGQPQHF
j_gene: TRBJ2-5; d_gene: NA; abundance: NA; v_gene: TRBV14; CDR3nt: TGTGCCAGCAGCCAGCGTAGGAGACAGTACGCGTATGGAGAGACCCAGTACTTC; CDR3aa: CASSQRRRQYAYGETQYF
j_gene: TRBJ1-1; d_gene: NA; abundance: NA; v_gene: TRBV28; CDR3nt: TGTGCCAGCAGCCCTCGCGGTTTAAACACTGAAGCTTTCTTT; CDR3aa: CASSPRGLNTEAFF
j_gene: TRBJ1-5; d_gene: NA; abundance: NA; v_gene: TRBV27; CDR3nt: TGTGCCAGCAGTCCACAGGGTGGCAATCAGCCCCAGCATTTT; CDR3aa: CASSPQGGNQPQHF
j_gene: TRBJ1-5; d_gene: NA; abundance: NA; v_gene: TRBV19; CDR3nt: TGTGCCAGTATGGGGGGATACAATCAGCCCCAGCATTTT; CDR3aa: CASMGGYNQPQHF
j_gene: TRBJ2-5; d_gene: NA; abundance: once; v_gene: TRBV21-1; CDR3nt: TGTGCCAGCAGCAAACGCCCGGGTGCGGCCCAGTACTTC; CDR3aa: CASSKRPGAAQYF
j_gene: TRBJ1-6; d_gene: NA; abundance: NA; v_gene: TRBV6-5; CDR3nt: TGTGCCAGCAGTTACCGAGATTCACCCCTCCACTTT; CDR3aa: CASSYRDSPLHF
j_gene: TRBJ1-1; d_gene: NA; abundance: NA; v_gene: TRBV14; CDR3nt: TGTGCCAGCAGCCTCTCCAGGGACACTGAAGCTTTCTTT; CDR3aa: CASSLSRDTEAFF
j_gene: TRBJ1-1; d_gene: NA; abundance: NA; v_gene: TRBV10-1; CDR3nt: TGCGCCATCTTGGGGAGGCAAAGCTCTGAAGCTTTCTTT; CDR3aa: CAILGRQSSEAFF
j_gene: TRBJ1-1; d_gene: NA; abundance: NA; v_gene: TRBV10-3; CDR3nt: TGTGCCACAATTCTGGGGCAGGGGAACACTGAAGCTTTCTTT; CDR3aa: CATILGQGNTEAFF
j_gene: TRBJ2-5; d_gene: TRBD1; abundance: NA; v_gene: TRBV5-4; CDR3nt: TGTGCCAGCAGCTTAACCGGGACAGGGGGCGCCGAGACCCAGTACTTC; CDR3aa: CASSLTGTGGAETQYF
j_gene: TRBJ2-4; d_gene: TRBD1; abundance: NA; v_gene: TRBV19; CDR3nt: TGTGCCAGTAGTATCACAGGGGTGGACAAAAACATTCAGTACTTC; CDR3aa: CASSITGVDKNIQYF
j_gene: TRBJ1-2; d_gene: TRBD1; abundance: NA; v_gene: TRBV29-1; CDR3nt: TGCAGCGTCGCGGGACAGGGAAAGGGTTTCCACACCTTC; CDR3aa: CSVAGQGKGFHTF
j_gene: TRBJ1-2; d_gene: NA; abundance: NA; v_gene: TRBV23-1; CDR3nt: TGCGCCAGCAGTCAATCTAAAGGCAGGGTCTATGGCTACACCTTC; CDR3aa: CASSQSKGRVYGYTF
j_gene: TRBJ2-3; d_gene: TRBD1; abundance: NA; v_gene: TRBV4-3; CDR3nt: TGCGCCAGCAGCTTGGGACAGGGGGCCGTAGATACGCAGTATTTT; CDR3aa: CASSLGQGAVDTQYF